This TCR beta chain was sequenced for a study of blood T cell repertoires in COVID-19. Study summary: There were acute and convalescent COVID-19 samples, and they came from the United States, Italy and Spain. Sample material is recorded as cDNA or gDNA derived from T cells, B-cell-depleted T cells, or PBMCs.

In the authors' workflow: For nucleated cells, counts were estimated from reference gene primer amplification. Sequencing used immunoSEQ multiplex PCR; TCRdb keeps in-frame clones, though not all of them. That table supplies the V and J calls and clone size; D and trimming were determined from the DNA. The sample lists just under 350,000 clones; approximately 89% were seen once. The germline V gene encodes CDR1 SGHTA and CDR2 FQGNSA. The CDR3 has 13 residues. V was cut by 5 bases and J by 2 bases, with 9 bases left in between. The chain has TRBV7-2 and TRBJ2-5, with D possibly being TRBD1 (5 bases). Sequencing used peripheral blood. The sequence derives from a woman aged 18-29 years who had recovered from COVID-19. The CDR3 DNA reads as TGTGCCAGCAGCGAGACAGTTCAAGAGACCCAGTACTTC. Translated: CASSETVQETQYF.